The 27 T cell receptor beta chains listed next were all sequenced from one sample in a study of regulatory T cells in long-lasting Graves disease. Sequencing libraries for TCR beta were prepared with iRepertoire HTBI primers and Arm-PCR of CDR3 regions. TCRdb processed the multiplex PCR reads anew with MiXCR; each CDR3 protein has one entry. This sample carries roughly 500,000 distinct CDR3 sequences, about 14% of them seen once, and the ten largest clones take approximately 9.3%. Stated time point: newly diagnosed GD, antithyroid drugs for less than 3 months. Extracted PBMC RNA gave rise to the TCR library. A further study also used this sample, focusing on T cells in Graves' hyperthyroidism and ophthalmopathy.

The input for sequencing was peripheral blood mononuclear cells (PBMCs), taken at new diagnosis, from a patient treated with antithyroid drugs. These receptors came from a man aged 25-45 years with Graves disease.

This clonotype was counted a few times. This may be a read error, as it is one base from a much larger clone. The J gene is TRBJ2-7, the V gene TRBV7-2, with 8 bases aligning to TRBD1. The V and J ends lost 4 bases and 3 bases, in that order; junction bases with no gene match: 2. CDR1 and CDR2 (germline): SGHTA, FQGNSA. This CDR3 comprises 13 residues. The CDR3 DNA sequence: TGTGCCAGCAGCTCGGACAGGGTCTACGAGCAGTACTTC. This encodes CASSSDRVYEQYF.

The table lists this clonotype with a few counts. This sequence joins TRBV5-1 and TRBJ2-3; D may be TRBD1 (5 bases). Germline CDR1 SGHRS, CDR2 YFSETQ. Deletions cut 0 bases from V and 4 bases from J, with 12 bases between. The CDR3 length is 15 residues. Here the CDR3 reads CASSLVAGWADTQYF. The CDR3 nucleotides are TGCGCCAGCAGCTTGGTGGCAGGGTGGGCAGATACGCAGTATTTT.

The CDR3 DNA reads as TGCGCCAGCAGCCAAGGGGGGGGGAGGATGGACGATGAGCAGTTCTTC. This encodes CASSQGGGRMDDEQFF. The chain is built from TRBV4-1 and TRBJ2-1, with 7 bases aligning to TRBD2. The CDR3 runs to 16 residues. Germline assignment: CDR1 MGHRA and CDR2 YSYEKL. Losses at the gene ends were 1 base for V and 8 bases for J; bases not matched to a gene: 11.

This chain links TRBV9 with TRBJ2-1, with TRBD1 matching 10 bases. CDR1 SGDLS and CDR2 YYNGEE come from the germline V gene. V trimming: 3 bases; J trimming: 5 bases; junction bases outside the gene matches: 8. CDR3 length equals 16 residues. As DNA, the CDR3 is TGTGCCAGCAGCGCCCCGGGACAGGGGTTTCACAATGAGCAGTTCTTC. It yields the protein CASSAPGQGFHNEQFF.

This clonotype occurred many times. V is TRBV7-2 and J is TRBJ2-2; 15 bases agree with TRBD2. V was clipped by 5 bases and J by 5 bases; unmatched bases: 6. This CDR3 has 17 residues. Germline-derived CDR1 and CDR2 are SGHTA and FQGNSA. In DNA, the CDR3 is TGTGCCAGCAGCCAGCCGGGACTAGCGGGAGGTACCGGGGAGCTGTTTTTT. Its translation is CASSQPGLAGGTGELFF.

In this sample, this clonotype turned up many times. The chain has TRBV12-3 or TRBV12-4 and TRBJ1-2; 8 positions match TRBD1. The CDR3 spans 16 residues. V gave up 5 bases and J gave up 1 base; unmatched junction bases: 9. CDR3 amino acids: CASSPSGGLRNYGYTF. CDR3 nucleotide sequence: TGTGCCAGCAGTCCGTCAGGGGGCCTTCGTAACTATGGCTACACCTTC.

This clonotype occurred a few times. V is TRBV20-1 and J is TRBJ2-5; D assignment may be TRBD1 or TRBD2 (5 bases each). This CDR3 is 13 amino acids long. The V gene's germline CDR1 is DFQATT and CDR2 SNEGSKA (reference sequence). V shed 6 bases and J shed 6 bases, with 17 bases lying between them. The CDR3: CSAERGQGKTQYF. The CDR3, as DNA: TGCAGTGCCGAGAGGGGCCAGGGAAAGACCCAGTACTTC.

In regard to this clonotype: This may stem from a read error, because a much larger clone lies one nucleotide away. The conserved closing phenylalanine or tryptophan is absent in this CDR3, likely reflecting a read error. This chain links TRBV25-1 with TRBJ2-6, with D perhaps TRBD1 (5 bases). The CDR3 is 15 residues long. V dropped 4 bases and J dropped 4 bases, with 11 bases sitting between them. Per the germline V gene, CDR1 is MGHDK and CDR2 is SYGVNS. The CDR3 protein is CASSGQGGGANVLTL. The CDR3 nucleotides read TGTGCCAGCAGTGGCCAGGGTGGCGGGGCCAACGTCCTGACTCTC.

As to this clonotype: Given a much more abundant clone one base away, this may be a read error. The chain uses TRBV6-2 or TRBV6-3 and TRBJ2-7; D is possibly TRBD1 or TRBD2 (6 bases each). This CDR3 comprises 17 residues. Looked up from germline, CDR1 is MNHEY and CDR2 is SVGEGT. The V and J ends lost 0 bases and 5 bases respectively, with 20 bases between them. For the CDR3, the DNA is TGTGCCAGCAGTTACTCGTCGCTTTGGGGGGCGAGGCACGAGCAGTACTTC. This encodes CASSYSSLWGARHEQYF.

This clonotype has a handful of counts. The V and J genes are TRBV9 and TRBJ2-1; 9 nucleotides agree with TRBD1. Germline CDR1 and CDR2: SGDLS and YYNGEE. CDR3 length equals 16 residues. J was trimmed by 6 bases and V by 4 bases; bases with no gene match: 11. The CDR3 sequence: CASSSRGQGGVNEQFF. CDR3 nucleotides: TGTGCCAGCAGCTCCAGGGGACAGGGAGGGGTCAATGAGCAGTTCTTC.

This clonotype appeared a few times. A read error is possible here, since a much larger clone lies one base away. V usage is TRBV11-2 and J usage is TRBJ2-3, with TRBD2 identical over 7 bases. The CDR3 contains 15 residues. CDR1 is SGHAT, CDR2 FQNNGV, per germline. After removal of 1 base from V and 4 bases from J, the junction contained 5 bases not matched to a gene. Here the CDR3 DNA reads TGTGCCAGCAGCTTAGCCGGACTAGACGCAGATACGCAGTATTTT. This encodes CASSLAGLDADTQYF.

The gene calls are TRBV20-1 and TRBJ2-1; TRBD2 matches at 11 bases. Germline V gives CDR1 DFQATT, CDR2 SNEGSKA (reference sequence). The V and J ends lost 7 bases and 6 bases, in that order; junction bases with no gene match: 8. The CDR3 runs 14 residues. The CDR3 DNA reads TGCAGTGTTCTACTAGCGGGGGTACCCAATGAGCAGTTCTTC. Amino acids: CSVLLAGVPNEQFF.

In its sample, this clonotype was seen many times. This rearrangement joins TRBV20-1 to TRBJ2-1; 14 bases are a match to TRBD2. In germline, CDR1 is DFQATT, CDR2 SNEGSKA (reference sequence). J lost 7 bases, V lost 7 bases, and 9 bases had no gene match. This CDR3 contains 15 residues. CDR3 sequence (DNA): TGCAGTGTTAGCGGGACTAGCGGGAGAATGAATGAGCAGTTCTTC. Translating it yields CSVSGTSGRMNEQFF.

This clonotype appeared a few times. The J gene is TRBJ1-1, the V gene TRBV30, with TRBD1 matching over 11 bases. The CDR3 extends over 14 amino acids. Germline lookup yields CDR1 GTSNPN and CDR2 SVGIG (reference sequence). V lost 5 bases, J lost 4 bases, and 6 bases stayed unmatched. The CDR3 nucleotides read TGTGCCTGGGACCACGGGACAGGGGGCACTGAAGCTTTCTTT. This translates into CAWDHGTGGTEAFF.

This clonotype was counted many times. The chain recombines TRBV28 with TRBJ2-7; maybe TRBD2 (5 bases). Trimming stripped 4 bases from V and 1 base from J, with 11 bases between. Germline values: CDR1 MDHEN, CDR2 SYDVKM. The CDR3 has 14 residues. The CDR3 nucleotides are TGTGCCAGCAGTTCCATTCGAGGGTCCTACGAGCAGTACTTC. Translation gives CASSSIRGSYEQYF. The full variable domain, in which reference TRBV28 and TRBJ2-7 provide the parts outside the CDR3, is DVKVTQSSRYLVKRTGEKVFLECVQDMDHENMFWYRQDPGLGLRLIYFSYDVKMKEKGDIPEGYSVSREKKERFSLILESASTNQTSMYLCASSSIRGSYEQYFGPGTRLTVT.

This clonotype has a count of ten or more. The chain joins TRBV25-1 to TRBJ1-2; 9 nucleotides match TRBD1. The V gene's germline CDR1 is MGHDK and CDR2 SYGVNS. The J segment lost 8 bases and the V segment lost 2 bases, leaving 9 bases of the junction unmatched. The CDR3 has 15 residues. The CDR3 bases are TGTGCCAGCAGTGAAGGGGGACAGGGAGAATCGGGCTACACCTTC. Its translation is CASSEGGQGESGYTF.

There are many counts of this clonotype. The junction shows a germline mismatch at one end, possibly a read error. This sequence joins TRBV7-3 and TRBJ2-7; TRBD2 aligns across 7 bases. CDR3 length: 15 amino acids. Germline CDR1 is SGHTA and CDR2 is FQGTGA. CDR3: CASSPQASGTYAQYF. CDR3 DNA sequence: TGTGCCAGCAGCCCCCAGGCTAGCGGAACCTACGCGCAGTACTTC. Drawing the rest from reference TRBV7-3 and TRBJ2-7, the complete variable domain is GAGVSQTPSNKVTEKGKYVELRCDPISGHTALYWYRQSLGQGPEFLIYFQGTGAADDSGLPNDRFFAVRPEGSVSTLKIQRTERGDSAVYLCASSPQASGTYAQYFGPGTRLTVT.

This clonotype was recorded only once. The V and J genes are TRBV19 and TRBJ2-1, with 10 bases identical to TRBD2. This CDR3 is built from 15 residues. V lost 6 bases, J lost 9 bases, and 11 bases stayed unmatched. The germline V gene has CDR1 LNHDA and CDR2 SQIVND (reference sequence). This chain's CDR3 is CASRVRLAGESEQFF. CDR3 DNA sequence: TGTGCCAGTAGAGTCCGGCTAGCGGGAGAAAGTGAGCAGTTCTTC. The complete variable domain, with remaining parts taken from reference TRBV19 and TRBJ2-1, reads DGGITQSPKYLFRKEGQNVTLSCEQNLNHDAMYWYRQDPGQGLRLIYYSQIVNDFQKGDIAEGYSVSREKKESFPLTVTSAQKNPTAFYLCASRVRLAGESEQFFGPGTRLTVL.

This clonotype was counted ten times or more. The CDR3 region is CASSFLAGELETQYF. In DNA, the CDR3 is TGTGCCAGCAGCTTCCTAGCGGGAGAATTAGAGACCCAGTACTTC. This chain joins TRBV7-9 and TRBJ2-5; 10 bases are shared with TRBD2. The trim removed 3 bases at V and 4 bases at J, leaving 5 bases unmatched. The CDR3 loop spans 15 amino acids. Per the germline V gene, CDR1 is SEHNR and CDR2 is FQNEAQ (reference sequence).

Ten or more counts support this clonotype. The CDR3 DNA sequence: TGTGCCAGCAGTGACCCTCGACTAGCGACACAAGAGACCCAGTACTTC. Its translation: CASSDPRLATQETQYF. This chain links TRBV25-1 with TRBJ2-5, with 8 positions matching TRBD2. The CDR3 is 16 residues long. V lost 3 bases to trimming and J lost 2 bases; unmatched junction nucleotides: 8. CDR1 MGHDK and CDR2 SYGVNS come from the germline V gene.

This clonotype was detected many times. The chain combines TRBV12-3 or TRBV12-4 with TRBJ2-3; 14 bases agree with TRBD2. V lost 6 bases to trimming and J lost 4 bases; unmatched junction nucleotides: 3. CDR3 size: 15 residues. Written as DNA, the CDR3 is TGTGCCAGCAGCCGGGGACTAGCGGGAGCAGATACGCAGTATTTT. Protein: CASSRGLAGADTQYF.

This clonotype was recorded many times. The gene calls are TRBV12-3 or TRBV12-4 and TRBJ2-1; 10 bases line up with TRBD2. V gave up 5 bases and J gave up 3 bases; unmatched junction bases: 7. This CDR3 contains 16 residues. CDR3 coding DNA: TGTGCCAGCAGTCCTATAGCGGGAGGAAACTACAATGAGCAGTTCTTC. Translated: CASSPIAGGNYNEQFF.

This clonotype turned up a few times. The chain carries TRBV10-2 and TRBJ2-3; D is uncertain. V was cut by 0 bases and J by 5 bases, with 12 bases left in between. The CDR3 has 15 residues. Germline CDR1 and CDR2: WSHSY and SAAADI. CDR3 in DNA: TGCGCCAGCAGTGAGTCGTACGGCAGACGAGATACGCAGTATTTT. It codes for CASSESYGRRDTQYF.

On this clonotype: Mismatch with germline at one junction end may stem from a read error. This sequence joins TRBV7-9 and TRBJ2-1, with 11 bases fitting TRBD2. CDR3 length equals 18 residues. Germline V gene sequence: CDR1 SEHNR, CDR2 FQNEAQ (reference sequence). The CDR3 DNA reads as TGCGCCAGCAGCCAAGATTTTCCCCCTAGCGGGAGGAGGAATGAGCAGTTCTTC. This encodes CASSQDFPPSGRRNEQFF.

This clonotype came up many times. V and J are TRBV3-1 and TRBJ2-3; D not certain. Germline values: CDR1 LGHDT, CDR2 YNNKEL (reference sequence). This CDR3 has 12 residues. Trimming removed 5 bases at V and 6 bases at J, with 9 bases between. Here the CDR3 reads CASSGGWDTQYF. CDR3 coding DNA: TGTGCCAGCAGCGGTGGCTGGGATACGCAGTATTTT.

This clonotype was counted a few times. The rearrangement uses TRBV14 and TRBJ1-6; D is unclear. The CDR3 has 13 amino acids. The V and J ends lost 4 bases and 5 bases respectively, with 6 bases between them. Germline lookup yields CDR1 SGHDN and CDR2 FVKESK. The CDR3 nucleotides are TGTGCCAGCAGCCGTAACGATAATTCACCCCTCCACTTT. This encodes CASSRNDNSPLHF. The full variable domain, completed using reference TRBV14 and TRBJ1-6, is EAGVTQFPSHSVIEKGQTVTLRCDPISGHDNLYWYRRVMGKEIKFLLHFVKESKQDESGMPNNRFLAERTGGTYSTLKVQPAELEDSGVYFCASSRNDNSPLHFGNGTRLTVT.

The gene calls are TRBV25-1 and TRBJ2-7; the D call may be TRBD1 or TRBD2 (5 bases each). This CDR3 spans 16 amino acids. The germline V and J ends were trimmed by 6 bases and 4 bases, with 22 bases remaining between them. Germline CDR1 is MGHDK and CDR2 is SYGVNS. The CDR3 DNA sequence: TGTGCCAGCAGCCCTTCTCCGGGACGGATGAATTACGAGCAGTACTTC. It translates to CASSPSPGRMNYEQYF.